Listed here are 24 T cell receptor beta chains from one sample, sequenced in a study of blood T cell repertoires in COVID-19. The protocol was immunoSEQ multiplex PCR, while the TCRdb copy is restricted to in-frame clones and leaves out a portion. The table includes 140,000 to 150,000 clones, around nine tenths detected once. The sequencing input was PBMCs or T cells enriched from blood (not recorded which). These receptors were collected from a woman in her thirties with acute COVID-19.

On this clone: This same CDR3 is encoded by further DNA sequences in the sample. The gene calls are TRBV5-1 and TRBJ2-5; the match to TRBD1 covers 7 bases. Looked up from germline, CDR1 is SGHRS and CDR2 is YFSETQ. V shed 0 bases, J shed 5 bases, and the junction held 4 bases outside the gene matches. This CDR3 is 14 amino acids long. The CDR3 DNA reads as TGCGCCAGCAGCTTGGGACAGGGCGGGGAGACCCAGTACTTC. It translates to CASSLGQGGETQYF.

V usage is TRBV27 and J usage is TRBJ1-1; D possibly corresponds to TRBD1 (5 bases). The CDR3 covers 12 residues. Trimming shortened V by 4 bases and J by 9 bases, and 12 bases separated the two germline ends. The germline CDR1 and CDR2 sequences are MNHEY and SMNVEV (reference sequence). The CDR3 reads CASSSLAGQAFF. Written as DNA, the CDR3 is TGTGCCAGCAGTTCTCTCGCGGGGCAAGCTTTCTTT.

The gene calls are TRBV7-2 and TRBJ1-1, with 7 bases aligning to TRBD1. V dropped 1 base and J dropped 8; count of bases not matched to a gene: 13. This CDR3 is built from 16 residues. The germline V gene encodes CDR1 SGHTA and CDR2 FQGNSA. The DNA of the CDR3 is TGTGCCAGCAGCTTAGTGTGGACAGGACCCTCGACCGAAGCTTTCTTT. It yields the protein CASSLVWTGPSTEAFF.

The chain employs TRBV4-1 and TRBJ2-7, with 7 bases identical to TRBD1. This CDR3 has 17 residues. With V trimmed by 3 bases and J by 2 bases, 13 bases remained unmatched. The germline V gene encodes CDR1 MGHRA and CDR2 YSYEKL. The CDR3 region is CASSHLLAGTATYEQYF. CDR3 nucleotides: TGCGCCAGCAGCCATCTCCTTGCCGGGACAGCAACCTACGAGCAGTACTTC.

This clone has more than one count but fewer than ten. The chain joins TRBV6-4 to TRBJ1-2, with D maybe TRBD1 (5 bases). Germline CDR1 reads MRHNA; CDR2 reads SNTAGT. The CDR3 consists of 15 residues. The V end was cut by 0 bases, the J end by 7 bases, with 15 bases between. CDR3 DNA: TGTGCCAGCAGTGACTCGGGGGGAGCCGGGGCTGGCTACACCTTC. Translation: CASSDSGGAGAGYTF.

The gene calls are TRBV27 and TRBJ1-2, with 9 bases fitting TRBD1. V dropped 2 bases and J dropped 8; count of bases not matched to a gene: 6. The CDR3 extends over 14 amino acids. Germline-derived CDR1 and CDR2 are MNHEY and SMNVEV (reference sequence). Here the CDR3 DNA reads TGTGCCAGCAGTTTAACAGGGGGCATTATCGGCTACACCTTC. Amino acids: CASSLTGGIIGYTF.

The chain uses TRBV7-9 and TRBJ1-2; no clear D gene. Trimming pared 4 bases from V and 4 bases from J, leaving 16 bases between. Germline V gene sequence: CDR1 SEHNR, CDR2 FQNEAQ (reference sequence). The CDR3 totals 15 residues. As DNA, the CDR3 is TGTGCCAGCAGCTCCCTCGACGGGGTGGTCTATGGCTACACCTTC. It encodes CASSSLDGVVYGYTF.

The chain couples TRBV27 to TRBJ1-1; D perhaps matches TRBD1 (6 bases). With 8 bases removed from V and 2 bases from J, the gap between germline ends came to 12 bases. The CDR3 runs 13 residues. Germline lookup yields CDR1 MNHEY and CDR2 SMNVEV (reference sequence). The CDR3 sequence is CASAAGVNTEAFF. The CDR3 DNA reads TGTGCCAGCGCGGCAGGGGTAAACACTGAAGCTTTCTTT.

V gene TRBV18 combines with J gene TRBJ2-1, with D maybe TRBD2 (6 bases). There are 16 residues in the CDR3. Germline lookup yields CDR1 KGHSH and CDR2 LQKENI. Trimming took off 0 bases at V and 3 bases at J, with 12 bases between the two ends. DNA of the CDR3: TGTGCCAGCTCACCACCGTTCGGGAGTTTCTACAATGAGCAGTTCTTC. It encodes CASSPPFGSFYNEQFF.

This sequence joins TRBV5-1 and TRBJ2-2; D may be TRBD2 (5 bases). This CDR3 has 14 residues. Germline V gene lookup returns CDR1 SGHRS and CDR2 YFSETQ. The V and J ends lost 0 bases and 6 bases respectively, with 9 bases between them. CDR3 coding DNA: TGCGCCAGCAGCTTGGTCTCGGGATCCGGGGAGCTGTTTTTT. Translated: CASSLVSGSGELFF.

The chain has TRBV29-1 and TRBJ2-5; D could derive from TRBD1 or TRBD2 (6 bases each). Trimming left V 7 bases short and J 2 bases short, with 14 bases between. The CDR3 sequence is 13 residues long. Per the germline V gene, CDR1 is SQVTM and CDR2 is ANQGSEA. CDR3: CSAGDTPQETQYF. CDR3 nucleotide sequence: TGCAGCGCGGGGGACACCCCTCAAGAGACCCAGTACTTC.

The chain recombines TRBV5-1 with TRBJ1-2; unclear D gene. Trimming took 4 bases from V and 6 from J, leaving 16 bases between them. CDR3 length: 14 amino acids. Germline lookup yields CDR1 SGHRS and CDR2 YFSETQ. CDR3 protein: CASSPPEGYDGYTF. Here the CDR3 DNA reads TGCGCCAGCAGCCCCCCGGAGGGTTACGATGGCTACACCTTC.

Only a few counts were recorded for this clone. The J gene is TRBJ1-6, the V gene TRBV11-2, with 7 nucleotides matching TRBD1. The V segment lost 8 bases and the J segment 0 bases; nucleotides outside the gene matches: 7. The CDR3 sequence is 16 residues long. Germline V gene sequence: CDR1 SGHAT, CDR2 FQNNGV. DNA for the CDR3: TGTGCCAGCTCCCGGGGACAGAGCTCCTATAATTCACCCCTCCACTTT. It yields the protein CASSRGQSSYNSPLHF.

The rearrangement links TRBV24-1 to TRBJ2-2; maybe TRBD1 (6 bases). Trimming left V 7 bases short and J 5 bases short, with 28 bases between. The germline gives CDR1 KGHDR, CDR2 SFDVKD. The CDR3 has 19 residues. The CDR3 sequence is CATSHTAGQRGSRTGELFF. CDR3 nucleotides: TGTGCCACCAGCCATACCGCTGGACAGAGGGGATCGAGGACCGGGGAGCTGTTTTTT.

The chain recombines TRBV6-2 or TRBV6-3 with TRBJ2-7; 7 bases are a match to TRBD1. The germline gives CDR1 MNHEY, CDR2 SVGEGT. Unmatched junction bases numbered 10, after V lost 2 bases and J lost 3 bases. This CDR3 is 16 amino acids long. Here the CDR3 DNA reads TGTGCCAGCAGTTACGGAAGTGTGACAGGGAACTACGAGCAGTACTTC. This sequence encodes CASSYGSVTGNYEQYF.

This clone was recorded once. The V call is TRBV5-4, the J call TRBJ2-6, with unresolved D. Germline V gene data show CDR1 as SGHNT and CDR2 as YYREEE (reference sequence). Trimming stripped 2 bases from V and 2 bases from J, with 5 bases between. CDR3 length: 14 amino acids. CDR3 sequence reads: CASSFPAGANVLTF. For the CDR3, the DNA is TGTGCCAGCAGCTTCCCGGCTGGGGCCAACGTCCTGACTTTC.

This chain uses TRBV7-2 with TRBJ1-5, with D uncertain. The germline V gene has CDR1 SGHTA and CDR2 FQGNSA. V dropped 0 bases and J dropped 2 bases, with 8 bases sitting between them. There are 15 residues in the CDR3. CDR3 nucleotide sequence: TGTGCCAGCAGCTTAGCCGGGATGGGCAATCAGCCCCAGCATTTT. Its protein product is CASSLAGMGNQPQHF. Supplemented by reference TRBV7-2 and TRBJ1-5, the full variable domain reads GAGVSQSPSNKVTEKGKDVELRCDPISGHTALYWYRQSLGQGLEFLIYFQGNSAPDKSGLPSDRFSAERTGGSVSTLTIQRTQQEDSAVYLCASSLAGMGNQPQHFGDGTRLSIL.

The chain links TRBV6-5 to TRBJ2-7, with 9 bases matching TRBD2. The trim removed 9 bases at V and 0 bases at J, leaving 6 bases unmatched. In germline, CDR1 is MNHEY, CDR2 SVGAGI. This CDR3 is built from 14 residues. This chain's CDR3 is CASRQTSGSYEQYF. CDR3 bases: TGTGCCAGTCGTCAGACTAGCGGCTCCTACGAGCAGTACTTC.

As DNA, the CDR3 is TGTGCCAGTAGGAAGGGGCTGAACACTGAAGCTTTCTTT. Amino acids: CASRKGLNTEAFF. V usage is TRBV19 and J usage is TRBJ1-1, with D perhaps matching TRBD1 (5 bases). Trimming stripped 6 bases from V and 0 bases from J, with 8 bases between. Germline assignment: CDR1 LNHDA and CDR2 SQIVND (reference sequence). This CDR3 has 13 amino acids. The full variable domain, rest sourced from reference TRBV19 and TRBJ1-1, is DGGITQSPKYLFRKEGQNVTLSCEQNLNHDAMYWYRQDPGQGLRLIYYSQIVNDFQKGDIAEGYSVSREKKESFPLTVTSAQKNPTAFYLCASRKGLNTEAFFGQGTRLTVV.

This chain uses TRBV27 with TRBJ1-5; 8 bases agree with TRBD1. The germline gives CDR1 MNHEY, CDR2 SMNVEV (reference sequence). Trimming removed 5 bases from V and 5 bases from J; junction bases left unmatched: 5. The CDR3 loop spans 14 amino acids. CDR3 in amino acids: CASSATGAYQPQHF. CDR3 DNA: TGTGCCAGCAGTGCGACAGGGGCTTATCAGCCCCAGCATTTT.

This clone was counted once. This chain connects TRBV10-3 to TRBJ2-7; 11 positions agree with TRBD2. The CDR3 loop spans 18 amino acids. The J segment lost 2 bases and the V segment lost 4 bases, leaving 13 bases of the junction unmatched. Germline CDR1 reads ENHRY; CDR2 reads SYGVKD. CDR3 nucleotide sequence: TGTGCCATCAGTGCAGACCTGGTAGTAGCGGGAGGGCCCTACGAGCAGTACTTC. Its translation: CAISADLVVAGGPYEQYF.

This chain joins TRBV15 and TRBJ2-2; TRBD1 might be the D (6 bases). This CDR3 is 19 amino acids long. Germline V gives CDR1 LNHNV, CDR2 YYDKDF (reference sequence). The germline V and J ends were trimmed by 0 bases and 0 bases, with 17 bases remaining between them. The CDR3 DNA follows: TGTGCCACCAGCAGAGATGGTGGGGGCGGTCCAACGAACACCGGGGAGCTGTTTTTT. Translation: CATSRDGGGGPTNTGELFF. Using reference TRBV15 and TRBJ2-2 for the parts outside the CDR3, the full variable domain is DAMVIQNPRYQVTQFGKPVTLSCSQTLNHNVMYWYQQKSSQAPKLLFHYYDKDFNNEADTPDNFQSRRPNTSFCFLDIRSPGLGDTAMYLCATSRDGGGGPTNTGELFFGEGSRLTVL.

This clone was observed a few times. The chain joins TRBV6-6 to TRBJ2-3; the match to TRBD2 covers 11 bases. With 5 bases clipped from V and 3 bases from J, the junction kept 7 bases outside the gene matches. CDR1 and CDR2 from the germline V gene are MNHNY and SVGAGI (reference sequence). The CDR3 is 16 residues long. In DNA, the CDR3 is TGTGCCAGCAGTCGAGGACTAGCGGGCGGGACAGATACGCAGTATTTT. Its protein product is CASSRGLAGGTDTQYF.

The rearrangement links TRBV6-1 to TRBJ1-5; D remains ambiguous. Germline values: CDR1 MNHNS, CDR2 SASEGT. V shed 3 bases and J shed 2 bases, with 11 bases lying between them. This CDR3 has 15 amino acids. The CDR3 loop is CASSDRLQGNQPQHF. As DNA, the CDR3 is TGTGCCAGCAGTGATCGTCTGCAGGGCAATCAGCCCCAGCATTTT.